The sequence of this T cell receptor beta chain was determined in a study of CD8+CD57+ T cells in acquired aplastic anemia. Trimming removed 0 bases from V and 9 bases from J, with 15 bases in between. Germline assignment: CDR1 DFQATT and CDR2 SNEGSKA (reference sequence). The CDR3 is made up of 14 amino acids. This clonotype has only a few counts. All patients picked for sequencing had shown, by flow cytometry, an expansion of CD8+CD57+ cells. For CDR3 and TCR beta VDJ profiling, genomic DNA was the template used. TCRdb reprocessed the reads with MiXCR, giving one entry per CDR3 protein. In the table there are 200,000 to 250,000 distinct CDR3 sequences, 50% to 70% of which are singletons.

The chain links TRBV20-1 to TRBJ2-1; D is perhaps TRBD1 (5 bases). The TCR was taken from a human donor with aplastic anemia. The specimen sequenced was sorted CD4+, CD8+, or CD8+CD57+ T cells (not recorded which) from PBMCs. The CDR3 sequence is CSARDSAGSGEQFF. CDR3 nucleotides: TGCAGTGCTAGAGATTCCGCAGGGTCAGGTGAGCAGTTCTTC.